A single sample is the source of the 30 T cell receptor beta chains below, sequenced in a study of blood T cell repertoires in COVID-19. Produced via immunoSEQ multiplex PCR; TCRdb's table is partial and in-frame only. Here the sample spans 65,000 to 90,000 clones, about nine tenths being singletons. The specimen sequenced was peripheral blood. These receptors all come from a woman in her forties or fifties with active or convalescent COVID-19.

The chain is built from TRBV6-5 and TRBJ2-7, with D perhaps TRBD1 (7 bases). The CDR3 has 15 amino acids. Trimming shortened V by 6 bases and J by 0 bases, and 15 bases separated the two germline ends. Germline CDR1 reads MNHEY; CDR2 reads SVGAGI. CDR3 nucleotide sequence: TGTGCCAGCAGGGCGGGACAGACTTACTCCTACGAGCAGTACTTC. It encodes CASRAGQTYSYEQYF.

The V gene is TRBV20-1, the J gene TRBJ2-5, with a tentative D call TRBD2 (5 bases). Germline V gene sequence: CDR1 DFQATT, CDR2 SNEGSKA (reference sequence). Trimming took 3 bases from V and 1 from J, leaving 9 bases between them. The CDR3 contains 13 residues. The CDR3 protein is CSASNEGQETQYF. In DNA form, the CDR3 reads TGCAGTGCTAGTAATGAGGGCCAAGAGACCCAGTACTTC.

The table lists this clone with a count of one. V gene TRBV18 combines with J gene TRBJ2-2, with D maybe TRBD1 (5 bases). Germline V gene data show CDR1 as KGHSH and CDR2 as LQKENI. With 5 bases removed from V and 2 bases from J, the gap between germline ends came to 12 bases. CDR3 length equals 15 residues. CDR3 sequence reads: CASSSGQGNTGELFF. The CDR3 DNA reads TGTGCCAGCTCATCCGGGCAGGGAAACACCGGGGAGCTGTTTTTT.

The chain links TRBV29-1 to TRBJ1-1; tentatively, D is TRBD1 (5 bases). Germline CDR1 reads SQVTM; CDR2 reads ANQGSEA. Trimming removed 7 bases from V and 3 bases from J, with 15 bases in between. The length of the CDR3 is 13 residues. CDR3: CSGRRDSDTEAFF. The CDR3 DNA sequence: TGCAGCGGCCGCCGGGACTCCGACACTGAAGCTTTCTTT.

The chain uses TRBV19 and TRBJ2-3; perhaps TRBD2 as D (6 bases). Germline values: CDR1 LNHDA, CDR2 SQIVND (reference sequence). Trimming removed 7 bases at V and 2 bases at J, with 10 bases between. The CDR3 has 13 amino acids. In nucleotides, the CDR3 is TGTGCCAGTACCGGGACTTACACAGATACGCAGTATTTT. Translating gives CASTGTYTDTQYF.

The chain employs TRBV7-6 and TRBJ2-7, with TRBD2 identical over 10 bases. V was pared by 0 bases and J by 4 bases, with 9 bases of the junction left unmatched. The CDR3 length is 17 residues. From germline, CDR1 is SGHVS and CDR2 FNYEAQ. The CDR3 spells CASSLAASAGGLYEQYF. The CDR3 DNA is TGTGCCAGCAGCTTAGCCGCTTCAGCGGGGGGGCTGTACGAGCAGTACTTC.

The J gene is TRBJ2-2, the V gene TRBV25-1; D not resolved. CDR1 and CDR2 (germline): MGHDK, SYGVNS. The CDR3 spans 14 residues. The V end was cut by 1 base, the J end by 7 bases, with 10 bases between. DNA of the CDR3: TGTGCCAGCAGTGAATTGAGCCGAGACGGGGAGCTGTTTTTT. Translating it yields CASSELSRDGELFF. The whole variable domain, filled in from reference TRBV25-1 and TRBJ2-2, reads EADIYQTPRYLVIGTGKKITLECSQTMGHDKMYWYQQDPGMELHLIHYSYGVNSTEKGDLSSESTVSRIRTEHFPLTLESARPSHTSQYLCASSELSRDGELFFGEGSRLTVL.

The rearrangement uses TRBV3-1 (or the pseudogene TRBV3-2) and TRBJ2-3; D may be TRBD2 (6 bases). This CDR3 contains 14 residues. Germline V gene sequence: CDR1 LGHDT, CDR2 YNNKEL (reference sequence). V was pared by 2 bases and J by 2 bases, with 8 bases between. The CDR3 bases are TGTGCCAGCAGCCAACCGGGAGACACAGATACGCAGTATTTT. This encodes CASSQPGDTDTQYF.

The chain combines TRBV29-1 with TRBJ1-2; 7 bases map to TRBD1. Germline V gene data show CDR1 as SQVTM and CDR2 as ANQGSEA. The CDR3 runs to 13 residues. The trim removed 3 bases at V and 8 bases at J, leaving 9 bases unmatched. CDR3 in DNA: TGCAGCGTTGATCCCCAGACAGGGTTAGGCTACACCTTC. Translation: CSVDPQTGLGYTF.

The genes are TRBV2 and TRBJ2-1; 8 bases agree with TRBD1. Germline CDR1 SNHLY, CDR2 FYNNEI. V shed 5 bases, J shed 9 bases, and the junction held 15 bases outside the gene matches. The length of the CDR3 is 16 residues. CDR3: CASSKEQGAGISEQFF. The CDR3 bases are TGTGCCAGCAGTAAAGAGCAGGGGGCTGGTATAAGTGAGCAGTTCTTC.

V usage is TRBV7-2 and J usage is TRBJ1-2; TRBD1 agrees at 7 bases. The CDR3 has 15 residues. The germline gives CDR1 SGHTA, CDR2 FQGNSA. V lost 5 bases, J lost 8 bases, and 14 bases stayed unmatched. Here the CDR3 reads CASSPTLRTGYGYTF. As DNA, the CDR3 is TGTGCCAGCAGCCCTACTCTCAGGACAGGTTACGGCTACACCTTC.

The sample holds a few counts of this clone. The rearrangement uses TRBV6-5 and TRBJ1-2; the match to TRBD1 covers 7 bases. Germline-derived CDR1 and CDR2 are MNHEY and SVGAGI. This CDR3 contains 15 residues. V dropped 6 bases and J dropped 7; count of bases not matched to a gene: 14. The CDR3 DNA follows: TGTGCCAGCAGCCCCTCATCGGCAGGGGGATCTGGCTACACCTTC. Protein product: CASSPSSAGGSGYTF.

The CDR3 protein is CAISTGGISGYTF. In DNA, the CDR3 is TGTGCCATCAGCACAGGGGGCATTAGTGGCTACACCTTC. The chain links TRBV10-3 to TRBJ1-2; TRBD1 aligns across 9 bases. V lost 6 bases to trimming and J lost 7 bases; unmatched junction nucleotides: 6. The CDR3 spans 13 residues. Per germline, CDR1 ENHRY and CDR2 SYGVKD.

This chain uses TRBV4-3 with TRBJ1-2; a weak D match, TRBD1 (6 bases). V lost 4 bases and J lost 2, with 11 bases in between. Germline V gene sequence: CDR1 LGHNA, CDR2 YSLEER. The CDR3 runs to 14 residues. DNA of the CDR3: TGCGCCAGCAGCCGGACAGTCCAAAACTATGGCTACACCTTC. This gives the protein CASSRTVQNYGYTF.

This clone was counted only a few times. The gene calls are TRBV15 and TRBJ2-7, with TRBD1 identical over 8 bases. In germline, CDR1 is LNHNV, CDR2 YYDKDF (reference sequence). With V trimmed by 4 bases and J by 3 bases, 8 bases remained unmatched. CDR3 length equals 15 residues. The CDR3, as DNA: TGTGCCACCAGCAAAGGCGCACAGGGGGTCTACGAGCAGTACTTC. As protein: CATSKGAQGVYEQYF.

The genes are TRBV19 and TRBJ2-7; D is undetermined. CDR3 length: 13 residues. V shed 3 bases and J shed 7 bases, with 13 bases lying between them. CDR1 is LNHDA and CDR2 is SQIVND in the germline V gene (reference sequence). CDR3 protein: CASSMNSPMEQYF. In DNA, the CDR3 is TGTGCCAGTAGTATGAACAGTCCCATGGAGCAGTACTTC.

The genes are TRBV2 and TRBJ2-3; D not resolved. The CDR3 is made up of 14 amino acids. The germline CDR1 and CDR2 sequences are SNHLY and FYNNEI. The V end lost 7 bases, the J end lost 2 bases, and 13 bases lay between the germline ends. CDR3 in amino acids: CASIRLEPTDTQYF. DNA for the CDR3: TGTGCCAGCATCAGATTGGAGCCCACAGATACGCAGTATTTT.

The chain couples TRBV7-3 to TRBJ2-5; TRBD2 aligns across 10 bases. There are 18 residues in the CDR3. Germline CDR1 SGHTA, CDR2 FQGTGA. V was pared by 5 bases and J by 1 base, with 13 bases of the junction left unmatched. CDR3 sequence: CASSPGAASGGRQETQYF. The DNA of the CDR3 is TGTGCCAGCAGCCCGGGGGCGGCTAGCGGGGGACGCCAAGAGACCCAGTACTTC.

The V and J genes are TRBV27 and TRBJ2-1; 9 bases are a match to TRBD1. V lost 7 bases, J lost 3 bases, and 7 bases stayed unmatched. Germline-derived CDR1 and CDR2 are MNHEY and SMNVEV (reference sequence). This CDR3 has 15 residues. The CDR3 reads CASTTQGQGYNEQFF. CDR3 nucleotides: TGTGCCAGCACCACCCAGGGACAGGGCTACAATGAGCAGTTCTTC.

The chain is built from TRBV6-5 and TRBJ1-6; weak D call: TRBD1 (6 bases). The ends were cut back, 6 bases at V and 6 bases at J, with 12 bases in the middle. Germline V gene lookup returns CDR1 MNHEY and CDR2 SVGAGI. CDR3 length equals 14 residues. The CDR3 DNA follows: TGTGCCAGCAGGGAGACAGGTCTTAATTCACCCCTCCACTTT. This gives the protein CASRETGLNSPLHF.

This clone was counted a single time. The gene calls are TRBV6-5 and TRBJ1-2; D unresolved. The germline V gene has CDR1 MNHEY and CDR2 SVGAGI. CDR3 size: 13 residues. V was shortened by 6 bases and J by 7 bases, with 15 bases between the two germline ends. The CDR3 spells CASRLVGSGGYTF. CDR3 DNA sequence: TGTGCCAGCAGACTTGTTGGTTCCGGTGGCTACACCTTC.

This chain uses TRBV19 with TRBJ1-1; maybe TRBD1 (6 bases). This CDR3 contains 13 residues. Per germline, CDR1 LNHDA and CDR2 SQIVND (reference sequence). With 3 bases removed from V and 7 bases from J, the gap between germline ends came to 12 bases. Written as DNA, the CDR3 is TGTGCCAGTAGTATGGCTGGGGGCCTTGAAGCTTTCTTT. Amino acids: CASSMAGGLEAFF.

This sequence joins TRBV19 and TRBJ2-7, with 9 bases fitting TRBD1. The CDR3 totals 15 residues. Germline V gives CDR1 LNHDA, CDR2 SQIVND (reference sequence). After removal of 6 bases from V and 2 bases from J, the junction contained 8 bases not matched to a gene. In nucleotides, the CDR3 is TGTGCCAGTAGGAAAAACCGGGACAGGGCCTACGAGCAGTACTTC. It specifies CASRKNRDRAYEQYF.

The V gene is TRBV5-1, the J gene TRBJ2-7, with 7 bases that match TRBD1. There are 15 residues in the CDR3. CDR1 and CDR2 from the germline V gene are SGHRS and YFSETQ. V gave up 1 base and J gave up 3 bases; unmatched junction bases: 7. The CDR3 sequence is CASSLTLQGIYEQYF. The CDR3 DNA sequence: TGCGCCAGCAGCTTGACCTTACAGGGGATCTACGAGCAGTACTTC.

The chain uses TRBV5-5 and TRBJ1-4, with TRBD1 matching over 8 bases. V lost 0 bases and J lost 7; bases outside the gene matches: 5. The CDR3 totals 15 residues. Germline V gene sequence: CDR1 SGHKS, CDR2 YYEKEE (reference sequence). CDR3 sequence: CASSLDRGKGEKLFF. The CDR3 region has the DNA TGTGCCAGCAGCTTGGACAGGGGGAAGGGTGAAAAACTGTTTTTT.

The J gene is TRBJ1-5, the V gene TRBV15, with D possibly matching TRBD1 (6 bases). The CDR3 runs to 15 residues. Germline CDR1 LNHNV, CDR2 YYDKDF (reference sequence). Trimming took 4 bases from V and 4 from J, leaving 14 bases between them. Written as DNA, the CDR3 is TGTGCCACCAGCAAATGGACAGTCCCGAATCAGCCCCAGCATTTT. As protein: CATSKWTVPNQPQHF.

This clone ranks as medium-sized. The chain combines TRBV3-1 (or the pseudogene TRBV3-2) with TRBJ1-1; 8 bases line up with TRBD1. Unmatched junction bases numbered 4, after V lost 6 bases and J lost 1 base. The CDR3 covers 14 residues. Germline V gene lookup returns CDR1 LGHDT and CDR2 YNNKEL (reference sequence). CDR3 in DNA: TGTGCCAGCAGTTACGGACAGGGGAACACTGAAGCTTTCTTT. It codes for CASSYGQGNTEAFF.

This clone appeared once. The rearrangement links TRBV13 to TRBJ2-7; 8 nucleotides agree with TRBD1. The CDR3 has 14 amino acids. Germline lookup yields CDR1 PRHDT and CDR2 FYEKMQ (reference sequence). The V gene end was trimmed by 0 bases and the J gene end by 4 bases; junction bases not matched to a gene: 2. The DNA of the CDR3 is TGTGCCAGCAGCTTAGGCCAGGGGGCGTACGAGCAGTACTTC. Protein sequence: CASSLGQGAYEQYF.

The V and J genes are TRBV19 and TRBJ1-1; 8 bases map to TRBD1. From germline, CDR1 is LNHDA and CDR2 SQIVND (reference sequence). V lost 8 bases and J lost 3; bases outside the gene matches: 5. This CDR3 spans 13 amino acids. This chain's CDR3 is CASSDRADTEAFF. CDR3 nucleotides: TGTGCCAGTTCGGACAGGGCGGACACTGAAGCTTTCTTT.

This chain connects TRBV3-1 (or the pseudogene TRBV3-2) to TRBJ2-5, with 7 bases that match TRBD2. Germline lookup yields CDR1 LGHDT and CDR2 YNNKEL (reference sequence). V lost 0 bases, J lost 7 bases, and 11 bases stayed unmatched. This CDR3 is 16 amino acids long. CDR3 residues: CASSQDGLAVARTQYF. DNA for the CDR3: TGTGCCAGCAGCCAAGATGGGCTAGCGGTAGCGCGGACCCAGTACTTC.